Presented here are 20 T cell receptor beta chains from one specimen sequenced in a study of vaccination effects on CD4 cells after COVID-19. Before sequencing, viral peptide pools were used by the ViraFEST assay to expand antigen-specific CD4+ T cells. Upon completion of about eleven days in culture, CD4+ T cells were isolated. As their vaccination, participants received two doses of either BNT162b2 or mRNA-1273. Antigen specificity for these receptors is unknown. The repertoire was sequenced with immunoSEQ multiplex PCR; TCRdb's copy has only in-frame clones and lacks some. The sample holds over 25,000 clones, around 67% seen once. The sequences come from CD4+ T cells from PBMCs cultured with HCoV-229E spike peptides, collected after COVID-19 vaccination. These receptors all come from a human donor who received a COVID-19 vaccine.

The rearrangement joins TRBV3-1 (or the pseudogene TRBV3-2) to TRBJ2-7, with 11 bases aligning to TRBD2. The CDR3 length is 20 residues. V lost 0 bases to trimming and J lost 1 base; unmatched junction nucleotides: 14. Germline CDR1 and CDR2: LGHDT and YNNKEL (reference sequence). The CDR3 region is CASSQEVAGGHLLSSYEQYF. The CDR3 DNA follows: TGTGCCAGCAGCCAAGAGGTAGCGGGGGGGCATTTATTGTCTTCCTACGAGCAGTACTTC.

The chain employs TRBV12-3 or TRBV12-4 and TRBJ2-1; D possibly corresponds to TRBD2 (5 bases). CDR3 size: 13 residues. The V end was cut by 1 base, the J end by 6 bases, with 7 bases between. As DNA, the CDR3 is TGTGCCAGCAGTTTAGGACTATCCAATGAGCAGTTCTTC. Its protein product is CASSLGLSNEQFF.

This sequence joins TRBV11-3 and TRBJ2-2, with a possible D match to TRBD1 (6 bases). Germline CDR1 and CDR2: SGHNT and YENEEA. V was clipped by 4 bases and J by 1 base, with 10 bases between them. The CDR3 consists of 15 residues. This chain's CDR3 is CASSWGRENTGELFF. CDR3 nucleotides: TGTGCCAGCAGCTGGGGGCGCGAGAACACCGGGGAGCTGTTTTTT.

The rearrangement uses TRBV11-2 and TRBJ2-1; tentatively, D is TRBD2 (5 bases). From germline, CDR1 is SGHAT and CDR2 FQNNGV. The V end was cut by 2 bases, the J end by 0 bases, with 8 bases between. The CDR3 covers 15 residues. CDR3: CASSLSGSSYNEQFF. The DNA for the CDR3 is TGTGCCAGCAGCTTAAGTGGGAGCTCCTACAATGAGCAGTTCTTC.

This chain joins TRBV27 and TRBJ2-7; D possibly uses TRBD1 or TRBD2 (5 bases each). V was cut by 5 bases and J by 3 bases, with 11 bases left in between. The CDR3 length is 13 residues. Germline values: CDR1 MNHEY, CDR2 SMNVEV (reference sequence). DNA for the CDR3: TGTGCCAGCAGTGACGGGACCTACTACGAGCAGTACTTC. Its protein product is CASSDGTYYEQYF.

The genes are TRBV30 and TRBJ1-2; D not certain. The CDR3 consists of 17 residues. Trimming pared 1 base from V and 4 bases from J, leaving 22 bases between. Germline CDR1 reads GTSNPN; CDR2 reads SVGIG (reference sequence). CDR3 region: CAWSGGLPDSIFYGYTF. CDR3 DNA: TGTGCCTGGAGTGGCGGACTCCCGGACTCAATATTCTATGGCTACACCTTC.

This clone was counted a few times. This chain links TRBV11-1 with TRBJ2-7; 8 bases are a match to TRBD2. This CDR3 has 14 residues. In germline, CDR1 is SGHAT, CDR2 FQDESV (reference sequence). V lost 1 base, J lost 3 bases, and 2 bases stayed unmatched. As DNA, the CDR3 is TGTGCCAGCAGCTTAGGGGGACTAGTCTACGAGCAGTACTTC. Its translation: CASSLGGLVYEQYF.

The chain combines TRBV27 with TRBJ1-6; tentatively, D is TRBD1 (5 bases). The CDR3 consists of 15 residues. Trimming pared 9 bases from V and 10 bases from J, leaving 22 bases between. Germline CDR1 reads MNHEY; CDR2 reads SMNVEV (reference sequence). The CDR3 loop is CASSPVGGVVSPLHF. DNA for the CDR3: TGTGCCAGTTCTCCCGTCGGGGGGGTGGTATCACCCCTCCACTTT.

The chain employs TRBV6-4 and TRBJ1-6, with D possibly TRBD1 on 6 matching bases. V lost 7 bases, J lost 5 bases, and 18 bases lay in between. The CDR3 length is 16 residues. The V gene's germline CDR1 is MRHNA and CDR2 SNTAGT. DNA for the CDR3: TGTGCCAGCAATACCTTAAAGGGGGGGGATAATTCACCCCTCCACTTT. It translates to CASNTLKGGDNSPLHF.

This clone has more than one count but fewer than ten. J is TRBJ2-1 and V is TRBV24-1; tentative D call: TRBD2 (6 bases). The CDR3 runs to 14 residues. The V gene lost 2 bases and the J gene lost 8 bases, with 12 bases spanning the gap. Germline V gene data show CDR1 as KGHDR and CDR2 as SFDVKD. For the CDR3, the DNA is TGTGCCACCAGTGATTCGGGGGTTGGGGATGAGCAGTTCTTC. Its protein is CATSDSGVGDEQFF.

The chain has TRBV18 and TRBJ1-5, with unresolved D. The CDR3 consists of 15 residues. Germline CDR1 reads KGHSH; CDR2 reads LQKENI. V lost 4 bases and J 1 base, leaving 11 bases between the germline ends. CDR3 sequence reads: CASSLTSDSNQPQHF. CDR3 nucleotides: TGTGCCAGCTCACTTACGTCGGACAGCAATCAGCCCCAGCATTTT. The full variable domain, its missing parts supplied by reference TRBV18 and TRBJ1-5, is NAGVMQNPRHLVRRRGQEARLRCSPMKGHSHVYWYRQLPEEGLKFMVYLQKENIIDESGMPKERFSAEFPKEGPSILRIQQVVRGDSAAYFCASSLTSDSNQPQHFGDGTRLSIL.

This clone was recorded only once. Other nucleotide sequences in the sample specify the same CDR3. The chain recombines TRBV27 with TRBJ2-2, with 13 bases aligning to TRBD2. The V segment lost 5 bases and the J segment 5 bases; nucleotides outside the gene matches: 2. This CDR3 is 15 amino acids long. The germline gives CDR1 MNHEY, CDR2 SMNVEV (reference sequence). The CDR3 sequence: CASSRLAGGTGELFF. CDR3 sequence (DNA): TGTGCCAGCAGTCGACTAGCGGGGGGTACCGGGGAGCTGTTTTTT.

The chain joins TRBV5-1 to TRBJ2-5; 7 nucleotides line up with TRBD2. Trimming at V came to 3 bases and at J to 3 bases, leaving 2 bases not matched to a gene. This CDR3 contains 13 residues. CDR1 is SGHRS, CDR2 YFSETQ, per germline. CDR3 DNA: TGCGCCAGCAGCTCCGGGACTAAAGAGACCCAGTACTTC. The encoded protein is CASSSGTKETQYF.

This clone came up a few times. The chain combines TRBV18 with TRBJ1-2; 11 positions agree with TRBD1. Germline V lookup: CDR1 KGHSH, CDR2 LQKENI. The CDR3 covers 13 residues. Losses at the gene ends were 3 bases for V and 11 bases for J; bases not matched to a gene: 5. The CDR3 here is CASSPGDRGIYTF. CDR3 sequence (DNA): TGTGCCAGCTCACCCGGGGACAGGGGGATATACACCTTC.

The rearrangement links TRBV10-3 to TRBJ1-3; D is unclear. The V end lost 8 bases, the J end lost 0 bases, and 11 bases lay between the germline ends. This CDR3 is 14 amino acids long. Germline CDR1 and CDR2: ENHRY and SYGVKD. CDR3 protein: CAISLDSSGNTIYF. As DNA, the CDR3 is TGTGCCATCTCTTTAGATTCCTCTGGAAACACCATATATTTT.

The chain employs TRBV7-2 and TRBJ1-1; D gene unclear. Trimming pared 1 base from V and 0 bases from J, leaving 15 bases between. The CDR3 has 17 amino acids. The germline V gene encodes CDR1 SGHTA and CDR2 FQGNSA. CDR3 bases: TGTGCCAGCAGCTTAGGTCCGGGAGTCGACATGAACACTGAAGCTTTCTTT. Amino acid sequence: CASSLGPGVDMNTEAFF.

This chain's CDR3 is CASSYSGTDTQYF. The CDR3, as DNA: TGTGCCAGCAGTTACTCTGGCACAGATACGCAGTATTTT. The genes are TRBV6-5 and TRBJ2-3; D gene ambiguous. V lost 0 bases and J 1 base, leaving 2 bases between the germline ends. CDR3 length: 13 residues. Germline V gene sequence: CDR1 MNHEY, CDR2 SVGAGI.

This clone was recorded once. CDR3 region: CASSLFGTRIPDTQYF. In nucleotides, the CDR3 is TGTGCCAGCAGCTTATTCGGGACTAGGATCCCAGATACGCAGTATTTT. The chain carries TRBV7-2 and TRBJ2-3, with 8 positions matching TRBD2. The CDR3 runs 16 residues. CDR1 is SGHTA, CDR2 FQGNSA, per germline. V was pared by 2 bases and J by 4 bases, with 8 bases of the junction left unmatched.

The chain recombines TRBV29-1 with TRBJ1-2; D is unclear. Trimming removed 3 bases at V and 4 bases at J, with 12 bases between. CDR3 length: 13 residues. Germline V gives CDR1 SQVTM, CDR2 ANQGSEA. CDR3 residues: CSVEEMGGYGYTF. The CDR3 DNA sequence: TGCAGCGTTGAGGAGATGGGCGGCTATGGCTACACCTTC.

The rearrangement links TRBV11-2 to TRBJ2-1, with a weak D call TRBD2 (6 bases). The CDR3 contains 15 residues. Per germline, CDR1 SGHAT and CDR2 FQNNGV. Deletions cut 7 bases from V and 2 bases from J, with 15 bases between. Here the CDR3 DNA reads TGTGCCAGCACGGAGATGCGGGGAACCTACAATGAGCAGTTCTTC. It translates to CASTEMRGTYNEQFF.